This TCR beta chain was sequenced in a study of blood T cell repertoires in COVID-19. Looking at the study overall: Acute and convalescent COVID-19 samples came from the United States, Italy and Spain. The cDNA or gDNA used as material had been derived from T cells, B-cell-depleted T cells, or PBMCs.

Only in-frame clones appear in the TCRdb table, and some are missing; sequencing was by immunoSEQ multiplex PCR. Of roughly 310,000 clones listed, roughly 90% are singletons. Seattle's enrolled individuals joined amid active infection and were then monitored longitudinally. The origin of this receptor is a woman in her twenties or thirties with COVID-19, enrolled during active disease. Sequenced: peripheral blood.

The CDR3 bases are TGTGCCAGCAGCCAGGGGGGACTAGGGTTGGACGAGCAGTACTTC. Translating gives CASSQGGLGLDEQYF. J is TRBJ2-7 and V is TRBV6-5; maybe TRBD2 (8 bases). The CDR3 is made up of 15 amino acids. V shed 6 bases and J shed 5 bases, with 20 bases lying between them. Germline V gene data show CDR1 as MNHEY and CDR2 as SVGAGI.